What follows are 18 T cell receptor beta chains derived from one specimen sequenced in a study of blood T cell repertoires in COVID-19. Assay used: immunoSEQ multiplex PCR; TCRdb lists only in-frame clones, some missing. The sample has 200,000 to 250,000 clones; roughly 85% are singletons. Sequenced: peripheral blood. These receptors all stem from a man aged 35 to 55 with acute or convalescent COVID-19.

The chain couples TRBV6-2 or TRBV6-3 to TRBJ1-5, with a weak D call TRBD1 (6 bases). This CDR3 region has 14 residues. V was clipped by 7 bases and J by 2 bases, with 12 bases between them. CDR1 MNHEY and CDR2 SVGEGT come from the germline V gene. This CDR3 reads CASTPAGGNQPQHF. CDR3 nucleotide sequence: TGTGCCAGCACCCCCGCAGGGGGCAATCAGCCCCAGCATTTT.

CDR3 coding DNA: TGTGCCAGCAGCTTAAGGAGGGCAGATACGCAGTATTTT. Amino acid sequence: CASSLRRADTQYF. The chain is built from TRBV7-8 and TRBJ2-3; TRBD2 is a possible D gene (6 bases). This CDR3 spans 13 amino acids. Per germline, CDR1 SGHVS and CDR2 FQNEAQ. V lost 2 bases to trimming and J lost 4 bases, with 7 bases between them.

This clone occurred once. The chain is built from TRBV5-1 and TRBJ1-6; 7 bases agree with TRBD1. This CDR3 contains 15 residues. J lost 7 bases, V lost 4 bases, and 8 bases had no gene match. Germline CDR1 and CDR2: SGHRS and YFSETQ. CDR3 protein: CASSATQGRNSPLHF. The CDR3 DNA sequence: TGCGCCAGCAGCGCCACACAGGGGAGGAATTCACCCCTCCACTTT.

CDR3: CASSAQDRVAGYTF. The DNA for the CDR3 is TGTGCCAGCAGCGCTCAGGACAGGGTTGCGGGCTACACCTTC. The rearrangement joins TRBV9 to TRBJ1-2, with TRBD1 identical over 8 bases. J gave up 8 bases and V 3 bases, and 9 bases lay outside the gene matches. The CDR3 extends over 14 amino acids. In germline, CDR1 is SGDLS, CDR2 YYNGEE.

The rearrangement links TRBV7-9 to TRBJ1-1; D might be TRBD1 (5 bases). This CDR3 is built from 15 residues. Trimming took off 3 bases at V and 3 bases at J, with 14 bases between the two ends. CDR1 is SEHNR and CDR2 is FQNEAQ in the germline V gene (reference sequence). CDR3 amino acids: CASSLSAGEYTEAFF. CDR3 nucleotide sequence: TGTGCCAGCAGCTTGTCGGCGGGGGAGTACACTGAAGCTTTCTTT.

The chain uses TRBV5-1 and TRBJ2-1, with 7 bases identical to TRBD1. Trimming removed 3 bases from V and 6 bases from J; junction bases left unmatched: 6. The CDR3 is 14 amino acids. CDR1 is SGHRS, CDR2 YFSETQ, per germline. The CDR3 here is CASSYGQESNEQFF. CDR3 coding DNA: TGCGCCAGCAGCTACGGACAGGAGTCCAATGAGCAGTTCTTC.

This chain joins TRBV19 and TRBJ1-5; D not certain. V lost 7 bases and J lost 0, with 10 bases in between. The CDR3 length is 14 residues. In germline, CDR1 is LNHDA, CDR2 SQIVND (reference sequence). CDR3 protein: CASTNYDSNQPQHF. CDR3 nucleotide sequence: TGTGCCAGTACTAACTACGATAGCAATCAGCCCCAGCATTTT.

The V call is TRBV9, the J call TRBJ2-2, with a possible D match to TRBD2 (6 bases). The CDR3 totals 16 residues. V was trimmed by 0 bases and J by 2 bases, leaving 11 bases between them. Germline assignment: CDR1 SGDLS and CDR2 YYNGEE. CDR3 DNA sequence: TGTGCCAGCAGCGTAGGGATCGGGGGAAACACCGGGGAGCTGTTTTTT. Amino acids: CASSVGIGGNTGELFF.

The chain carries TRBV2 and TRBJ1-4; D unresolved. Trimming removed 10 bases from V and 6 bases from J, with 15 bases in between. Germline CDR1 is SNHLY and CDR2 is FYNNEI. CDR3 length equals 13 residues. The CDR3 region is CATTNRRDEKLFF. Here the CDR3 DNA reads TGTGCCACCACAAATAGACGGGATGAAAAACTGTTTTTT.

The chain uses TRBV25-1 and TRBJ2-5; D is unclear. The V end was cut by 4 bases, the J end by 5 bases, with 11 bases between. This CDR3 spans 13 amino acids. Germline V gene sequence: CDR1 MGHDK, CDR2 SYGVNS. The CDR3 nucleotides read TGTGCCAGCAGTGGCCCAGTTTTGGAGACCCAGTACTTC. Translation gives CASSGPVLETQYF.

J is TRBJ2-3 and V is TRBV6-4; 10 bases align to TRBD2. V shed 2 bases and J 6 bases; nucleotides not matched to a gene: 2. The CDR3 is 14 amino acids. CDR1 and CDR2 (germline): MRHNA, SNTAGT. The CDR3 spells CASSDSGGADTQYF. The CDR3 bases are TGTGCCAGCAGTGACAGCGGGGGGGCCGATACGCAGTATTTT.

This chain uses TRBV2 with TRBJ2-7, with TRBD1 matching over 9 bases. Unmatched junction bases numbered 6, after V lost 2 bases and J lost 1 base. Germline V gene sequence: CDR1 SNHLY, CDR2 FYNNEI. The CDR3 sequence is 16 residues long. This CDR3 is CASSETQGARSYEQYF. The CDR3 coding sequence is TGTGCCAGCAGTGAAACACAGGGGGCGCGGTCCTACGAGCAGTACTTC.

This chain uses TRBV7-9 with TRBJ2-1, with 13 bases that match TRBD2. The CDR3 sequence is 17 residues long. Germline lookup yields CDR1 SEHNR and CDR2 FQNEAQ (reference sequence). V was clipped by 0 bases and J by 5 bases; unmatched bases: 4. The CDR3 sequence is CASSLATSGGSNNEQFF. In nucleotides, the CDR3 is TGTGCCAGCAGCTTAGCGACTAGCGGGGGGTCGAACAATGAGCAGTTCTTC. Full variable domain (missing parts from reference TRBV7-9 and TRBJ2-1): DTGVSQNPRHKITKRGQNVTFRCDPISEHNRLYWYRQTLGQGPEFLTYFQNEAQLEKSRLLSDRFSAERPKGSFSTLEIQRTEQGDSAMYLCASSLATSGGSNNEQFFGPGTRLTVL.

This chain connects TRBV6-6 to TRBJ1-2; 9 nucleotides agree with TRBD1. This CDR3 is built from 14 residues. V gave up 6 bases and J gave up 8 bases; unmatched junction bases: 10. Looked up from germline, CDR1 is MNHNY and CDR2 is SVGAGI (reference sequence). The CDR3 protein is CASSYGTGMGGYTF. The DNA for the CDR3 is TGTGCCAGCAGCTACGGGACAGGGATGGGGGGCTACACCTTC.

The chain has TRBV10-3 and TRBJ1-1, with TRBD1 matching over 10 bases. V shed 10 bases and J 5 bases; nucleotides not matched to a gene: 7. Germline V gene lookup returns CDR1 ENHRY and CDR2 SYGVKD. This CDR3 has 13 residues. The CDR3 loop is CATSTGGRTEAFF. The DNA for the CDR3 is TGTGCCACCTCGACAGGGGGCAGGACTGAAGCTTTCTTT.

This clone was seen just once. DNA of the CDR3: TGTGCCAGCAGCTTAGGGGGACAGGGGCGCGCTGAAGCTTTCTTT. Translation gives CASSLGGQGRAEAFF. The chain recombines TRBV11-3 with TRBJ1-1; 10 bases fit TRBD1. CDR1 and CDR2 from the germline V gene are SGHNT and YENEEA. This CDR3 region has 15 residues. With 1 base clipped from V and 6 bases from J, the junction kept 5 bases outside the gene matches.

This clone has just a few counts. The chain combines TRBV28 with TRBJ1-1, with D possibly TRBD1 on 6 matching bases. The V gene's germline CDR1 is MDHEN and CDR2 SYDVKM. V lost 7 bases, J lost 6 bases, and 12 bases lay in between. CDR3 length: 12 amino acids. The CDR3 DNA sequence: TGTGCCAGCAACCTCCAGGGGCCTGAAGCTTTCTTT. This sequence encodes CASNLQGPEAFF.

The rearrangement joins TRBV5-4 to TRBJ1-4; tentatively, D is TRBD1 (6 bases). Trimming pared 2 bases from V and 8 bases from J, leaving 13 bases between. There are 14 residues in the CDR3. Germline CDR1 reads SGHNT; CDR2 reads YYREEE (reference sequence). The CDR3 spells CASSFEGDEEKLFF. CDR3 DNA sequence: TGTGCCAGCAGCTTTGAGGGGGATGAGGAAAAACTGTTTTTT.